The 19 T cell receptor beta chains below all came from one sample that was sequenced in a study of blood T cells in healthy people across ages. The authors ran a second PCR of roughly 6 to 12 cycles using a sample-barcoded 5' primer and a J-beta primer mix. TCRdb analysed the 5' RACE reads with MiXCR anew, one entry per CDR3 protein. The table shows fewer than 2,000,000 distinct CDR3 sequences, with almost 35% occurring only once. The sequencing input was blood. These receptors were taken from a woman younger than 45 in good health.

This clonotype was found a few times. J is TRBJ2-1 and V is TRBV12-3 or TRBV12-4, with TRBD2 as a possible D gene (6 bases). Deletions cut 4 bases from V and 13 bases from J, with 11 bases between. The CDR3 is made up of 11 amino acids. CDR3 coding DNA: TGTGCCAGCAGTTACCGGGAGAAACAGTTCTTC. Amino acid sequence: CASSYREKQFF.

This clonotype was found a few times. The rearrangement links TRBV6-5 to TRBJ2-1, with 7 positions matching TRBD2. The CDR3 spans 21 residues. Germline trimming cut 0 bases from V and 0 bases from J; bases unmatched to any gene: 17. CDR1 is MNHEY, CDR2 SVGAGI, per germline. CDR3 protein: CASSYSVAGLPFAHSYNEQFF. In DNA, the CDR3 is TGTGCCAGCAGTTACTCGGTTGCGGGACTACCTTTTGCCCACTCCTACAATGAGCAGTTCTTC.

The V call is TRBV6-2 or TRBV6-3, the J call TRBJ1-2; no firm D call. The ends were cut back, 5 bases at V and 4 bases at J, with 14 bases in the middle. Germline values: CDR1 MNHEY, CDR2 SVGEGT. This CDR3 contains 14 residues. The DNA of the CDR3 is TGTGCCAGCAGTAGACCGGGATCCTCCTATGGCTACACCTTC. Translating gives CASSRPGSSYGYTF.

The J gene is TRBJ2-3, the V gene TRBV12-3 or TRBV12-4; 7 positions agree with TRBD1. V gave up 6 bases and J gave up 0 bases; unmatched junction bases: 6. The CDR3 is made up of 15 amino acids. CDR3 sequence (DNA): TGTGCCAGCAGCAATGGACAGGTTAGCACAGATACGCAGTATTTT. Its protein product is CASSNGQVSTDTQYF.

The table lists this clonotype with a few counts. The chain uses TRBV5-1 and TRBJ1-2, with D possibly TRBD1 on 5 matching bases. The CDR3 contains 14 residues. CDR1 is SGHRS, CDR2 YFSETQ, per germline. Trimming stripped 0 bases from V and 6 bases from J, with 12 bases between. The CDR3 loop reads CASSLAQGEDGYTF. For the CDR3, the DNA is TGCGCCAGCAGCTTGGCCCAGGGAGAGGATGGCTACACCTTC.

In this sample, this clonotype turned up a few times. V gene TRBV4-1 combines with J gene TRBJ2-3; 7 nucleotides agree with TRBD2. With 1 base clipped from V and 4 bases from J, the junction kept 8 bases outside the gene matches. The germline gives CDR1 MGHRA, CDR2 YSYEKL. This CDR3 is 16 amino acids long. The CDR3 spells CASSQGFAGESDTQYF. CDR3 nucleotide sequence: TGCGCCAGCAGCCAAGGATTCGCGGGGGAGTCAGATACGCAGTATTTT.

As concerns this clonotype: One base away lies a much larger clone, so this may be a sequencing read error. The J gene is TRBJ2-1, the V gene TRBV29-1; D not certain. CDR1 is SQVTM, CDR2 ANQGSEA, per germline. CDR3 length: 11 residues. Trimming took 4 bases from V and 7 from J, leaving 8 bases between them. CDR3 nucleotide sequence: TGCAGCGTTGGGAGTTGGAATGAGCAGTTCTTC. Translation: CSVGSWNEQFF.

This chain links TRBV20-1 with TRBJ2-5; weak D call: TRBD2 (6 bases). There are 15 residues in the CDR3. Germline V lookup: CDR1 DFQATT, CDR2 SNEGSKA (reference sequence). Trimming pared 3 bases from V and 11 bases from J, leaving 25 bases between. The CDR3: CSAREFQTGEYGQYF. DNA for the CDR3: TGCAGTGCTAGGGAGTTTCAGACGGGGGAATACGGGCAGTACTTC.

In its sample, this clonotype was seen a few times. V gene TRBV5-1 combines with J gene TRBJ2-5; maybe TRBD1 (5 bases). There are 14 residues in the CDR3. V was clipped by 4 bases and J by 5 bases, with 15 bases between them. Germline V gene lookup returns CDR1 SGHRS and CDR2 YFSETQ. In DNA, the CDR3 is TGCGCCAGCAGCCTGGTGGCAGGGCGGGAGACCCAGTACTTC. It is translated as CASSLVAGRETQYF.

The genes are TRBV7-3 and TRBJ1-1; 7 bases match TRBD1. The CDR3 length is 13 residues. Germline V gene sequence: CDR1 SGHTA, CDR2 FQGTGA. V lost 6 bases to trimming and J lost 5 bases; unmatched junction nucleotides: 6. The CDR3 loop reads CASSRTGMTEAFF. CDR3 in DNA: TGTGCCAGCAGTCGGACAGGAATGACTGAAGCTTTCTTT. Complete variable domain (other parts from reference TRBV7-3 and TRBJ1-1): GAGVSQTPSNKVTEKGKYVELRCDPISGHTALYWYRQSLGQGPEFLIYFQGTGAADDSGLPNDRFFAVRPEGSVSTLKIQRTERGDSAVYLCASSRTGMTEAFFGQGTRLTVV.

This clonotype was recorded once. This chain links TRBV7-6 with TRBJ1-4, with 9 bases fitting TRBD1. Losses at the gene ends were 5 bases for V and 6 bases for J; bases not matched to a gene: 7. The germline V gene encodes CDR1 SGHVS and CDR2 FNYEAQ. The CDR3 is made up of 15 amino acids. DNA for the CDR3: TGTGCCAGCAGCCCACCGGGACAGGGCCATGAAAAACTGTTTTTT. It encodes CASSPPGQGHEKLFF.

The chain recombines TRBV20-1 with TRBJ2-1; D not resolved. The germline V gene has CDR1 DFQATT and CDR2 SNEGSKA (reference sequence). The CDR3 consists of 15 residues. Deletions cut 2 bases from V and 8 bases from J, with 19 bases between. CDR3 nucleotides: TGCAGTGCTAGAAATAGACTCCTGAGTTACCATGAGCAGTTCTTC. Translated, it gives CSARNRLLSYHEQFF.

This clonotype was counted only a few times. The chain is built from TRBV7-2 and TRBJ1-5; tentatively, D is TRBD1 (5 bases). The CDR3 is 16 residues long. Trimming left V 0 bases short and J 6 bases short, with 15 bases between. Germline V gene sequence: CDR1 SGHTA, CDR2 FQGNSA. The CDR3 bases are TGTGCCAGCAGCTTAGCGCAAGGAGGGGACGGTCAGCCCCAGCATTTT. It encodes CASSLAQGGDGQPQHF.

This chain joins TRBV10-2 and TRBJ2-1, with D unclear. Trimming left V 10 bases short and J 9 bases short, with 19 bases between. Germline lookup yields CDR1 WSHSY and CDR2 SAAADI. This CDR3 has 13 residues. The CDR3 DNA sequence: TGCGCCACCAGACAAGCCTGGGCTCCTGAGCAGTTCTTC. Translating gives CATRQAWAPEQFF.

This clonotype occurred a few times. J is TRBJ1-5 and V is TRBV12-3 or TRBV12-4, with D maybe TRBD1 (6 bases). Deletions cut 3 bases from V and 6 bases from J, with 15 bases between. The CDR3 consists of 15 residues. The CDR3 protein is CASSLIPGDVQPQHF. In DNA, the CDR3 is TGTGCCAGCAGTTTGATACCAGGGGATGTTCAGCCCCAGCATTTT.

This chain uses TRBV18 with TRBJ2-4; 7 nucleotides align to TRBD2. J was trimmed by 7 bases and V by 1 base; bases with no gene match: 10. The CDR3 totals 16 residues. CDR1 KGHSH and CDR2 LQKENI come from the germline V gene. In nucleotides, the CDR3 is TGTGCCAGCTCACCACGGGGAGCGGGAAGGGCGAACATTCAGTACTTC. Translation gives CASSPRGAGRANIQYF.

This clonotype was seen only a few times. The chain joins TRBV7-9 to TRBJ2-7, with D maybe TRBD2 (7 bases). V was cut by 5 bases and J by 7 bases, with 21 bases left in between. Looked up from germline, CDR1 is SEHNR and CDR2 is FQNEAQ (reference sequence). The CDR3 spans 15 residues. The CDR3, as DNA: TGTGCCAGCAGCCCCAAATCGGCGGGGGCTAGAGAGCAGTACTTC. Its protein product is CASSPKSAGAREQYF.

This clonotype was picked up one time. V gene TRBV30 combines with J gene TRBJ2-7; D uncertain. The CDR3 totals 9 residues. Germline V gives CDR1 GTSNPN, CDR2 SVGIG (reference sequence). V dropped 7 bases and J dropped 6 bases, with 7 bases sitting between them. The DNA of the CDR3 is TGTGCCTCTATGTGCGAGCAGTACTTC. Its protein is CASMCEQYF.

This chain joins TRBV20-1 and TRBJ2-1, with unresolved D. From germline, CDR1 is DFQATT and CDR2 SNEGSKA (reference sequence). V dropped 1 base and J dropped 8 bases, with 18 bases sitting between them. The CDR3 has 15 amino acids. This chain's CDR3 is CSARVIVGSADEQFF. The CDR3 region has the DNA TGCAGTGCTAGAGTCATCGTGGGGTCCGCCGATGAGCAGTTCTTC.